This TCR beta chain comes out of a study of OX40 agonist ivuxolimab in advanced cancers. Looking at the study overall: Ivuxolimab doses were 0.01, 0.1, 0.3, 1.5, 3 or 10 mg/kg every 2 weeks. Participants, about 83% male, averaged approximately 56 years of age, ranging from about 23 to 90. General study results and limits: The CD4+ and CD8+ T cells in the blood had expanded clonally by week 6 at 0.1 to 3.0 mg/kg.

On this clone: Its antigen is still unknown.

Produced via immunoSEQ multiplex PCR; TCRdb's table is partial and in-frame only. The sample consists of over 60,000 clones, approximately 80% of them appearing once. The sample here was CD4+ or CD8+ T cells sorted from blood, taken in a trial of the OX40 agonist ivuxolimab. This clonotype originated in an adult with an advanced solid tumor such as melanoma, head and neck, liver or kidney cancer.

Here the CDR3 reads CASSLGQERDEQYF. The CDR3 DNA reads as TGCGCCAGCAGCTTGGGACAGGAACGCGACGAGCAGTACTTC. This chain joins TRBV5-1 and TRBJ2-7, with D perhaps TRBD1 (6 bases). The V gene's germline CDR1 is SGHRS and CDR2 YFSETQ. The CDR3 is made up of 14 amino acids. Trimming stripped 0 bases from V and 5 bases from J, with 12 bases between.